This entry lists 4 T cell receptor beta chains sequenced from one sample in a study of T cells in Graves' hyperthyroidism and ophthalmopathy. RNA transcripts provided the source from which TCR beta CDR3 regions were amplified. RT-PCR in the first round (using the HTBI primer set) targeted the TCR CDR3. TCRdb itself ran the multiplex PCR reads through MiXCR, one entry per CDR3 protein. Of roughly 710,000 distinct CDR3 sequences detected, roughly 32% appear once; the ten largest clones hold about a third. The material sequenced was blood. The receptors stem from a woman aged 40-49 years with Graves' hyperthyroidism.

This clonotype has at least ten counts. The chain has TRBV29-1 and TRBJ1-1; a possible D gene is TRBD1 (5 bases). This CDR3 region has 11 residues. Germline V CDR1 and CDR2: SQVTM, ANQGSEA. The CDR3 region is CSGGSNTEAFF. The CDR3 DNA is TGCAGTGGGGGTTCGAACACTGAAGCTTTCTTT. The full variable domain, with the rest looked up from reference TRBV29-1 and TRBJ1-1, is SAVISQKPSRDICQRGTSLTIQCQVDSQVTMMFWYRQQPGQSLTLIATANQGSEATYESGFVIDKFPISRPNLTFSTLTVSNMSPEDSSIYLCSGGSNTEAFFGQGTRLTVV.

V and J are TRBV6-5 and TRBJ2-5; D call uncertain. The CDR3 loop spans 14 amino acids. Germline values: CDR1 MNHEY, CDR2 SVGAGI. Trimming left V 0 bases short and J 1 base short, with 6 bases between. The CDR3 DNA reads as TGTGCCAGCAGTTACTCAGGCAGCCAAGAGACCCAGTACTTC. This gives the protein CASSYSGSQETQYF.

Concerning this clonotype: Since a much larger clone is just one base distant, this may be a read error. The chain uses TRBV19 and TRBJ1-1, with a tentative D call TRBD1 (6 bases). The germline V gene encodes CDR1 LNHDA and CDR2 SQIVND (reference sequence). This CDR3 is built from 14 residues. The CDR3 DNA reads TGTGCCAGTAGTATCCACAGGGAGGACACTGAAGCTTCCTTT. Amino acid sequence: CASSIHREDTEASF.

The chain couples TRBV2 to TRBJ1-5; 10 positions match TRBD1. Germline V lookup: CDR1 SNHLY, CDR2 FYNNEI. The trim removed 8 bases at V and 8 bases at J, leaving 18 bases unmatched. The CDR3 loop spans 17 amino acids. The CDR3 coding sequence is TGTGCCAGCTCACCCAACCATCCCTTAGGACAGGGGGAGCCCCAGCATTTT. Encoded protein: CASSPNHPLGQGEPQHF.